The 28 T cell receptor beta chains below come from one sample, sequenced in a study of blood T cell repertoires in COVID-19. TCRdb's copy holds only in-frame clones and misses some; the assay was immunoSEQ multiplex PCR. The table shows 200,000 to 250,000 clones, with around 80% occurring only once. The sequenced sample consisted of peripheral blood. All receptors come from a woman in her 30s with COVID-19, enrolled during active disease.

The rearrangement joins TRBV7-9 to TRBJ1-2; TRBD1 is a possible D gene (6 bases). In germline, CDR1 is SEHNR, CDR2 FQNEAQ (reference sequence). V was shortened by 0 bases and J by 1 base, with 12 bases between the two germline ends. CDR3 length: 16 amino acids. CDR3 coding DNA: TGTGCCAGCAGCTTAGCTGGGGGCAGGTTTAACTATGGCTACACCTTC. Translated: CASSLAGGRFNYGYTF.

The V and J genes are TRBV10-3 and TRBJ2-2; 13 bases match TRBD2. V lost 4 bases and J lost 0; bases outside the gene matches: 2. The CDR3 is made up of 17 amino acids. Germline V gene sequence: CDR1 ENHRY, CDR2 SYGVKD. CDR3 residues: CAISGTSGSANTGELFF. The CDR3 DNA reads TGTGCCATCAGTGGGACTAGCGGGAGCGCGAACACCGGGGAGCTGTTTTTT.

The count of this clone is one. The chain employs TRBV7-9 and TRBJ2-7; possibly TRBD2 for D (6 bases). CDR1 SEHNR and CDR2 FQNEAQ come from the germline V gene (reference sequence). The CDR3 is 13 amino acids. CDR3 sequence: CAVQGGDPGEQYF. The CDR3 DNA reads TGTGCAGTTCAGGGCGGGGACCCCGGCGAGCAGTACTTC.

The chain joins TRBV5-8 to TRBJ1-2; D perhaps matches TRBD1 (5 bases). The CDR3 covers 15 residues. Deletions cut 6 bases from V and 8 bases from J, with 23 bases between. Germline V gene lookup returns CDR1 SGHTS and CDR2 YDEGEE. This CDR3 reads CASTQTGGSMRGYTF. CDR3 sequence (DNA): TGTGCCAGCACCCAGACTGGGGGGTCGATGCGGGGCTACACCTTC.

This clone appeared a single time. V gene TRBV25-1 combines with J gene TRBJ2-5; 9 bases map to TRBD1. CDR1 is MGHDK and CDR2 is SYGVNS in the germline V gene. The junction had 7 bases not matched to a gene; V was cut back by 3 bases and J by 5 bases. CDR3 length: 15 amino acids. The DNA of the CDR3 is TGTGCCAGCAGTGACGACAGGGGGTTGGGGGAGACCCAGTACTTC. Amino acid sequence: CASSDDRGLGETQYF.

The chain combines TRBV24-1 with TRBJ1-1, with D unclear. The CDR3 is 14 amino acids. In germline, CDR1 is KGHDR, CDR2 SFDVKD. Trimming stripped 3 bases from V and 10 bases from J, with 17 bases between. Written as DNA, the CDR3 is TGTGCCACCAGTGATCGAGGGAATTCTGGTGGAGCTTTCTTT. Translating gives CATSDRGNSGGAFF.

This clone was observed a few times. The chain uses TRBV29-1 and TRBJ2-2, with D tentatively TRBD1 (5 bases). CDR3 size: 15 residues. V was clipped by 2 bases and J by 1 base, with 11 bases between them. Germline values: CDR1 SQVTM, CDR2 ANQGSEA. CDR3 amino acids: CSVEFSGQNTGELFF. As DNA, the CDR3 is TGCAGCGTTGAATTCTCTGGACAGAACACCGGGGAGCTGTTTTTT.

The chain carries TRBV6-2 or TRBV6-3 and TRBJ1-2; D uncertain. CDR1 MNHEY and CDR2 SVGEGT come from the germline V gene. Trimming cost V 0 bases and J 2 bases, with 7 bases left between them. The CDR3 spans 14 residues. The CDR3 nucleotides read TGTGCCAGCAGTTACTCCGCAGAAAACTATGGCTACACCTTC. Its protein is CASSYSAENYGYTF.

This clone appeared a few times. This chain links TRBV19 with TRBJ2-5; TRBD2 aligns across 8 bases. Germline assignment: CDR1 LNHDA and CDR2 SQIVND (reference sequence). The CDR3 extends over 13 amino acids. Germline trimming cut 7 bases from V and 8 bases from J; bases unmatched to any gene: 9. The CDR3 reads CASTSTRGGTQYF. Written as DNA, the CDR3 is TGTGCCAGTACCTCGACACGGGGGGGCACCCAGTACTTC.

This clone was seen once. V usage is TRBV18 and J usage is TRBJ1-2; TRBD1 agrees at 12 bases. CDR1 and CDR2 from the germline V gene are KGHSH and LQKENI. The CDR3 totals 16 residues. Trimming took 7 bases from V and 0 from J; bases not matched to a gene: 6. CDR3 nucleotide sequence: TGTGCCAGCTTGGGACAGGGGGCTGAGTCTAACTATGGCTACACCTTC. Protein product: CASLGQGAESNYGYTF.

This chain joins TRBV4-2 and TRBJ1-4; D is ambiguous. The CDR3 is 15 amino acids. Trimming pared 7 bases from V and 2 bases from J, leaving 14 bases between. Looked up from germline, CDR1 is LGHNA and CDR2 is YNFKEQ. CDR3 sequence reads: CASNVGWETNEKLFF. The DNA of the CDR3 is TGTGCCAGCAACGTGGGGTGGGAGACTAATGAAAAACTGTTTTTT.

The chain carries TRBV28 and TRBJ2-4, with 7 bases identical to TRBD2. This CDR3 has 14 amino acids. Per germline, CDR1 MDHEN and CDR2 SYDVKM. The ends lost 3 bases at V and 6 bases at J; junction bases unmatched: 5. DNA of the CDR3: TGTGCCAGCAGTTTGATCAGGGAGGGAAACATTCAGTACTTC. Amino acids: CASSLIREGNIQYF.

V is TRBV18 and J is TRBJ1-3; unclear D gene. CDR3 length equals 13 residues. V was pared by 8 bases and J by 0 bases, with 8 bases between. Germline V CDR1 and CDR2: KGHSH, LQKENI. CDR3 in DNA: TGTGCCAGCCATCTTAGCTCTGGAAACACCATATATTTT. It translates to CASHLSSGNTIYF.

The J gene is TRBJ1-1, the V gene TRBV5-1; 8 bases match TRBD1. CDR3 length: 14 residues. With V trimmed by 1 base and J by 3 bases, 2 bases remained unmatched. Per the germline V gene, CDR1 is SGHRS and CDR2 is YFSETQ. For the CDR3, the DNA is TGCGCCAGCAGCTTGACAGGGGGTGACACTGAAGCTTTCTTT. Its translation is CASSLTGGDTEAFF. The full variable domain, with the rest looked up from reference TRBV5-1 and TRBJ1-1, is KAGVTQTPRYLIKTRGQQVTLSCSPISGHRSVSWYQQTPGQGLQFLFEYFSETQRNKGNFPGRFSGRQFSNSRSEMNVSTLELGDSALYLCASSLTGGDTEAFFGQGTRLTVV.

V is TRBV29-1 and J is TRBJ2-1; TRBD2 agrees at 10 bases. V gave up 3 bases and J gave up 3 bases; unmatched junction bases: 8. The germline CDR1 and CDR2 sequences are SQVTM and ANQGSEA. The CDR3 loop spans 16 amino acids. CDR3 bases: TGCAGCGTTGATAAGGGTAGCGGGGGGAACTACAATGAGCAGTTCTTC. It encodes CSVDKGSGGNYNEQFF.

The V gene is TRBV27, the J gene TRBJ1-2; D is perhaps TRBD1 (5 bases). The CDR3 has 14 residues. From germline, CDR1 is MNHEY and CDR2 SMNVEV (reference sequence). Trimming took off 3 bases at V and 1 base at J, with 9 bases between the two ends. The CDR3 sequence is CASSLRGLNYGYTF. CDR3 in DNA: TGTGCCAGCAGTTTGCGGGGACTTAACTATGGCTACACCTTC.

This sequence joins TRBV4-2 and TRBJ1-5, with TRBD1 identical over 7 bases. Germline V CDR1 and CDR2: LGHNA, YNFKEQ. CDR3 length: 15 amino acids. V lost 1 base to trimming and J lost 2 bases; unmatched junction nucleotides: 2. CDR3 DNA: TGTGCCAGCAGCCAAGGGCAGGGGGGCAATCAGCCCCAGCATTTT. Translation: CASSQGQGGNQPQHF.

The CDR3, as DNA: TGTGCCTGGAGTGTACATCGGGCAACTAATGAAAAACTGTTTTTT. Residues: CAWSVHRATNEKLFF. The chain joins TRBV30 to TRBJ1-4; D remains ambiguous. V lost 0 bases to trimming and J lost 0 bases, with 8 bases between them. This CDR3 has 15 amino acids. Germline V gene data show CDR1 as GTSNPN and CDR2 as SVGIG (reference sequence).

The chain carries TRBV10-1 and TRBJ2-3, with 12 bases identical to TRBD2. Germline V gives CDR1 WNHNN, CDR2 SYGVQD (reference sequence). The CDR3 is made up of 15 amino acids. V lost 6 bases to trimming and J lost 6 bases; unmatched junction nucleotides: 7. This chain's CDR3 is CASRRQGTSGDTQYF. The CDR3 DNA sequence: TGCGCCAGCAGGCGTCAAGGGACTAGCGGGGATACGCAGTATTTT.

Worth noting for this clone: Distinct nucleotide sequences in the sample also encode this CDR3. The chain carries TRBV11-1 and TRBJ2-7; 15 bases match TRBD2. The CDR3 totals 16 residues. V was pared by 5 bases and J by 2 bases, with 4 bases of the junction left unmatched. The germline V gene encodes CDR1 SGHAT and CDR2 FQDESV (reference sequence). The CDR3 sequence: CASSSRTSGGAYEQYF. CDR3 nucleotide sequence: TGTGCCAGCAGCAGCCGGACTAGCGGGGGGGCCTACGAGCAGTACTTC.

The chain combines TRBV6-2 or TRBV6-3 with TRBJ2-5, with D possibly being TRBD2 (5 bases). Germline V gene sequence: CDR1 MNHEY, CDR2 SVGEGT. The CDR3 totals 18 residues. Trimming left V 0 bases short and J 0 bases short, with 17 bases between. CDR3 protein: CASSYSPGVKRYQETQYF. CDR3 nucleotides: TGTGCCAGCAGTTACTCACCCGGGGTAAAACGGTACCAAGAGACCCAGTACTTC.

The V and J genes are TRBV30 and TRBJ1-1; D is undetermined. The V gene's germline CDR1 is GTSNPN and CDR2 SVGIG (reference sequence). Trimming took off 1 base at V and 1 base at J, with 7 bases between the two ends. This CDR3 region has 13 residues. The CDR3 sequence is CAWSAQTNTEAFF. For the CDR3, the DNA is TGTGCCTGGAGTGCACAGACGAACACTGAAGCTTTCTTT. The full variable domain, completed using reference TRBV30 and TRBJ1-1, is SQTIHQWPATLVQPVGSPLSLECTVEGTSNPNLYWYRQAAGRGLQLLFYSVGIGQISSEVPQNLSASRPQDRQFILSSKKLLLSDSGFYLCAWSAQTNTEAFFGQGTRLTVV.

This clone was seen only a few times. V is TRBV19 and J is TRBJ1-5; D is unclear. Between the trimmed V and J ends, which lost 3 bases and 0 bases, there was a span of 6 bases. Germline CDR1 and CDR2: LNHDA and SQIVND (reference sequence). This CDR3 region has 14 residues. The CDR3 region has the DNA TGTGCCAGTAGTATCGTCGGTAGCAATCAGCCCCAGCATTTT. It yields the protein CASSIVGSNQPQHF. Combining the CDR3 with reference TRBV19 and TRBJ1-5 gives the whole variable domain DGGITQSPKYLFRKEGQNVTLSCEQNLNHDAMYWYRQDPGQGLRLIYYSQIVNDFQKGDIAEGYSVSREKKESFPLTVTSAQKNPTAFYLCASSIVGSNQPQHFGDGTRLSIL.

The rearrangement joins TRBV29-1 to TRBJ1-1; D might be TRBD1 (5 bases). Germline lookup yields CDR1 SQVTM and CDR2 ANQGSEA. The V gene lost 3 bases and the J gene lost 4 bases, with 12 bases spanning the gap. The CDR3 has 13 amino acids. CDR3 sequence (DNA): TGCAGCGTTGAGGGGGGGACCGGCACTGAAGCTTTCTTT. Translating it yields CSVEGGTGTEAFF. The full variable domain, its missing parts supplied by reference TRBV29-1 and TRBJ1-1, is SAVISQKPSRDICQRGTSLTIQCQVDSQVTMMFWYRQQPGQSLTLIATANQGSEATYESGFVIDKFPISRPNLTFSTLTVSNMSPEDSSIYLCSVEGGTGTEAFFGQGTRLTVV.

This clone was found once. The V and J genes are TRBV5-5 and TRBJ2-3; 12 positions agree with TRBD2. J gave up 5 bases and V 2 bases, and 6 bases lay outside the gene matches. Germline CDR1 and CDR2: SGHKS and YYEKEE (reference sequence). The CDR3 runs to 16 residues. The CDR3 reads CASSFLAGGPGDTQYF. The DNA for the CDR3 is TGTGCCAGCAGCTTTCTAGCGGGAGGGCCGGGAGATACGCAGTATTTT.

This chain's CDR3 is CASSLWGRGGSDEQFF. CDR3 bases: TGTGCCAGCAGTTTATGGGGGCGGGGGGGCTCGGATGAGCAGTTCTTC. The chain joins TRBV27 to TRBJ2-1, with 9 bases matching TRBD2. CDR3 size: 16 residues. The V and J ends lost 1 base and 8 bases, in that order; junction bases with no gene match: 9. Germline lookup yields CDR1 MNHEY and CDR2 SMNVEV (reference sequence).

The chain joins TRBV7-6 to TRBJ1-4, with D maybe TRBD1 (6 bases). This CDR3 has 19 amino acids. Germline CDR1 SGHVS, CDR2 FNYEAQ. V lost 5 bases and J 8 bases, leaving 30 bases between the germline ends. CDR3 coding DNA: TGTGCCAGCAGCCTAAACCGAACTGGGGGACACTGGTTTCTCGAAAAACTGTTTTTT. Translated, it gives CASSLNRTGGHWFLEKLFF.

CDR3 in DNA: TGTGCCAGCAGTTGGGGACAGGGGGTTCAGCCCCAGCATTTT. Translated, it gives CASSWGQGVQPQHF. The rearrangement uses TRBV6-2 or TRBV6-3 and TRBJ1-5, with 11 bases aligning to TRBD1. Germline assignment: CDR1 MNHEY and CDR2 SVGEGT. CDR3 size: 14 residues. After removal of 4 bases from V and 6 bases from J, the junction contained 2 bases not matched to a gene.